The T cell receptor beta chain described here comes from a study of cytomegalovirus exposure and HLA in healthy donors. General study points: Later analysis demonstrated an association between a missense DCLRE1C variant and TCR beta V- and J-gene trimming. HLA allele associations emerged for 17,000 or so TCR beta sequences in a later analysis, at 0.05 false discovery rate. In vitro confirmation showed three CMV-associated chains to be CMV antigen specific. Among TCR sequences, most were rare, though some public TCRs appeared in many donors.

Comment on this clone: The antigen is not known.

A multiplex PCR was run with 60 Vbeta primers and 13 Jbeta primers. This table comes from immunoSEQ multiplex PCR, and its TCRdb copy is limited to in-frame clones, with some not included. Of under 150,000 clones in the sample, roughly 60% were seen once. Sequencing used PBMCs. This TCR was sampled from a man aged 35 to 55 in good health and CMV-seropositive.

In nucleotides, the CDR3 is TGTGCCAGCAGCCGGAACAGGGAGAATGAAAAACTGTTTTTT. Translating gives CASSRNRENEKLFF. The chain joins TRBV6-1 to TRBJ1-4; D is possibly TRBD1 (6 bases). The V end lost 6 bases, the J end lost 5 bases, and 13 bases lay between the germline ends. The CDR3 contains 14 residues. CDR1 and CDR2 (germline): MNHNS, SASEGT.